The entry below describes one TCR beta chain. This entry belongs to a study of T cell changes during pregnancy in multiple sclerosis. Profiled with immunoSEQ multiplex PCR; TCRdb holds only in-frame clones, not every one. The table lists about 52,000 clones, around 90% of them singletons. This CDR3 has 13 residues. Germline lookup yields CDR1 GTSNPN and CDR2 SVGIG (reference sequence). V was pared by 4 bases and J by 15 bases, with 9 bases of the junction left unmatched. Sample: CD4+ T cells from peripheral blood mononuclear cells, taken before pregnancy. The chain is built from TRBV30 and TRBJ2-1; 13 bases line up with TRBD2. The source of this sequence is a female donor with multiple sclerosis, enrolled in a pregnancy study. The CDR3 sequence: CAWNTGTSGKRFF. CDR3 in DNA: TGTGCCTGGAACACCGGGACTAGCGGGAAAAGGTTCTTC.